The 15 T cell receptor beta chains below were found in one sample sequenced in a study of blood T cell repertoires in COVID-19. Libraries were prepared by immunoSEQ multiplex PCR; TCRdb keeps only in-frame clonotypes and omits some of them. The repertoire includes 120,000 to 150,000 clones, roughly 80% of them detected once, and roughly 8% sits in the top ten. Sequenced material: peripheral blood. These receptors all come from a human donor with acute or convalescent COVID-19. The donor label of this sample is uncertain.

The rearrangement uses TRBV5-1 and TRBJ1-4; D possibly corresponds to TRBD1 (5 bases). The CDR3 has 15 amino acids. V lost 0 bases to trimming and J lost 8 bases, with 14 bases between them. Germline V gives CDR1 SGHRS, CDR2 YFSETQ. The CDR3 DNA reads as TGCGCCAGCAGCTTGGCAGCCACAGGTGAAGAAAAACTGTTTTTT. It is translated as CASSLAATGEEKLFF. Using reference TRBV5-1 and TRBJ1-4 for the parts outside the CDR3, the full variable domain is KAGVTQTPRYLIKTRGQQVTLSCSPISGHRSVSWYQQTPGQGLQFLFEYFSETQRNKGNFPGRFSGRQFSNSRSEMNVSTLELGDSALYLCASSLAATGEEKLFFGSGTQLSVL.

In its sample, this clone was seen a few times. This sequence joins TRBV13 and TRBJ1-2, with 7 bases fitting TRBD1. V lost 2 bases and J lost 6; bases outside the gene matches: 6. CDR3 length equals 14 residues. Germline V gene sequence: CDR1 PRHDT, CDR2 FYEKMQ (reference sequence). CDR3 sequence reads: CASSLQQGTDGYTF. The CDR3 region has the DNA TGTGCCAGCAGCTTACAACAGGGGACTGATGGCTACACCTTC.

V usage is TRBV13 and J usage is TRBJ2-2; TRBD1 aligns across 9 bases. CDR3 size: 16 residues. Germline V lookup: CDR1 PRHDT, CDR2 FYEKMQ (reference sequence). V shed 1 base and J 2 bases; nucleotides not matched to a gene: 2. The CDR3 protein is CASSLEQGANTGELFF. The CDR3 bases are TGTGCCAGCAGCTTAGAACAGGGGGCTAACACCGGGGAGCTGTTTTTT.

V usage is TRBV30 and J usage is TRBJ1-2, with TRBD1 matching over 12 bases. The V and J ends lost 7 bases and 7 bases, in that order; junction bases with no gene match: 10. The CDR3 consists of 14 residues. Germline values: CDR1 GTSNPN, CDR2 SVGIG (reference sequence). CDR3 coding DNA: TGTGCCTCCAACTCGGGACAGGGGGCCAGTGGCTACACCTTC. Protein: CASNSGQGASGYTF.

The chain couples TRBV24-1 to TRBJ2-2, with D hard to call. The V end lost 3 bases, the J end lost 3 bases, and 7 bases lay between the germline ends. CDR1 is KGHDR and CDR2 is SFDVKD in the germline V gene. The CDR3 spans 14 residues. The CDR3 DNA follows: TGTGCCACCAGTGATCCCTTGTACACCGGGGAGCTGTTTTTT. It yields the protein CATSDPLYTGELFF.

The V gene is TRBV5-4, the J gene TRBJ2-1; 14 positions agree with TRBD2. V was pared by 4 bases and J by 9 bases, with 6 bases of the junction left unmatched. The CDR3 spans 15 residues. Germline lookup yields CDR1 SGHNT and CDR2 YYREEE (reference sequence). This CDR3 is CASSPRGTSGGEQFF. Here the CDR3 DNA reads TGTGCCAGCAGCCCAAGGGGGACTAGCGGGGGTGAGCAGTTCTTC.

This rearrangement joins TRBV10-2 to TRBJ2-3, with D uncertain. The length of the CDR3 is 15 residues. V lost 0 bases and J lost 1, with 8 bases in between. Germline V gene sequence: CDR1 WSHSY, CDR2 SAAADI. CDR3 residues: CASSESSAGTDTQYF. DNA of the CDR3: TGCGCCAGCAGTGAGTCTTCCGCAGGCACAGATACGCAGTATTTT.

The gene calls are TRBV5-4 and TRBJ2-2; D perhaps matches TRBD1 (6 bases). Germline V gives CDR1 SGHNT, CDR2 YYREEE (reference sequence). V was pared by 2 bases and J by 4 bases, with 12 bases between. This CDR3 comprises 15 residues. CDR3 sequence: CASSFIQGVTGELFF. The CDR3 DNA follows: TGTGCCAGCAGCTTTATACAGGGTGTCACCGGGGAGCTGTTTTTT.

The genes are TRBV14 and TRBJ2-7; 11 nucleotides match TRBD1. CDR3 size: 15 residues. CDR1 is SGHDN and CDR2 is FVKESK in the germline V gene. V trimming: 3 bases; J trimming: 1 base; junction bases outside the gene matches: 2. CDR3 DNA: TGTGCCAGCAGCCAGGGGACAGGGGGTTCCTACGAGCAGTACTTC. It codes for CASSQGTGGSYEQYF.

CDR3 nucleotides: TGTGCCAGCAGTTACCGGGACACCTACGAGCAGTACTTC. Translation: CASSYRDTYEQYF. The chain recombines TRBV6-2 or TRBV6-3 with TRBJ2-7; TRBD1 might be the D (6 bases). The CDR3 sequence is 13 residues long. Germline CDR1 is MNHEY and CDR2 is SVGEGT. V was cut by 2 bases and J by 2 bases, with 7 bases left in between.

This rearrangement joins TRBV20-1 to TRBJ2-1, with D possibly TRBD2 on 5 matching bases. The V end was cut by 3 bases, the J end by 9 bases, with 9 bases between. The CDR3 covers 11 residues. Germline assignment: CDR1 DFQATT and CDR2 SNEGSKA (reference sequence). CDR3 nucleotides: TGCAGTGCTAGCGGCGGGTCTGAGCAGTTCTTC. This codes for CSASGGSEQFF.

J is TRBJ1-4 and V is TRBV12-3 or TRBV12-4; D is possibly TRBD1 (5 bases). Between the trimmed V and J ends, which lost 8 bases and 10 bases, there was a span of 11 bases. The CDR3 runs to 11 residues. The CDR3 loop is CASSKGVKLFF. DNA of the CDR3: TGTGCCAGCTCAAAAGGGGTAAAACTGTTTTTT.

The chain's CDR3 is CASGSPGTGGSEKLFF. The CDR3 DNA follows: TGTGCTAGTGGTTCTCCCGGGACAGGGGGCTCTGAAAAACTGTTTTTT. This rearrangement joins TRBV12-5 to TRBJ1-4, with TRBD1 identical over 12 bases. CDR1 LGHNT and CDR2 FRNRAP come from the germline V gene. The CDR3 has 16 amino acids. V shed 4 bases and J 7 bases; nucleotides not matched to a gene: 7. Complete variable domain (other parts from reference TRBV12-5 and TRBJ1-4): DARVTQTPRHKVTEMGQEVTMRCQPILGHNTVFWYRQTMMQGLELLAYFRNRAPLDDSGMPKDRFSAEMPDATLATLKIQPSEPRDSAVYFCASGSPGTGGSEKLFFGSGTQLSVL.

The V and J genes are TRBV2 and TRBJ2-3, with 11 positions matching TRBD1. Losses at the gene ends were 6 bases for V and 3 bases for J; bases not matched to a gene: 5. Germline CDR1 and CDR2: SNHLY and FYNNEI. CDR3 length equals 15 residues. CDR3 in amino acids: CASSRGQGATDTQYF. In DNA, the CDR3 is TGTGCCAGCAGCCGAGGACAGGGGGCTACAGATACGCAGTATTTT.

V and J are TRBV5-1 and TRBJ1-1; D is undetermined. Germline CDR1 and CDR2: SGHRS and YFSETQ. The length of the CDR3 is 15 residues. V dropped 3 bases and J dropped 0 bases, with 12 bases sitting between them. CDR3 amino acids: CASSSAGIMNTEAFF. CDR3 DNA sequence: TGCGCCAGCAGCTCCGCCGGGATCATGAACACTGAAGCTTTCTTT.